Below are 30 T cell receptor beta chains sequenced from a single sample in a study of early T cells in non-severe SARS-CoV-2 infection. TCRdb processed the 5' RACE reads anew with MiXCR; each CDR3 protein has one entry. Counted here are fewer than 120,000 distinct CDR3 sequences, 10% to 15% occurring once; the ten biggest clones make up 3.5% to 4%. The specimen comprised whole blood, sampled at baseline. These receptors were collected from an adult who was a healthcare worker with PCR-confirmed SARS-CoV-2 infection or an uninfected control (not recorded which).

This chain uses TRBV7-8 with TRBJ1-1, with D unresolved. Trimming stripped 0 bases from V and 0 bases from J, with 5 bases between. This CDR3 is built from 14 residues. The V gene's germline CDR1 is SGHVS and CDR2 FQNEAQ. CDR3 sequence reads: CASSLAGLNTEAFF. As DNA, the CDR3 is TGTGCCAGCAGCTTAGCGGGTCTGAACACTGAAGCTTTCTTT. The whole variable domain, remainder taken from reference TRBV7-8 and TRBJ1-1, is GAGVSQSPRYKVAKRGQDVALRCDPISGHVSLFWYQQALGQGPEFLTYFQNEAQLDKSGLPSDRFFAERPEGSVSTLKIQRTQQEDSAVYLCASSLAGLNTEAFFGQGTRLTVV.

This clonotype was observed a handful of times. The chain combines TRBV5-5 with TRBJ2-2, with a tentative D call TRBD1 (5 bases). The germline V gene has CDR1 SGHKS and CDR2 YYEKEE (reference sequence). V gave up 4 bases and J gave up 3 bases, with 10 bases separating them. This CDR3 comprises 14 residues. CDR3 bases: TGTGCCAGCAGCCACCGACAGTACACCGGGGAGCTGTTTTTT. Translated, it gives CASSHRQYTGELFF. Using reference TRBV5-5 and TRBJ2-2 for the parts outside the CDR3, the full variable domain is DAGVTQSPTHLIKTRGQQVTLRCSPISGHKSVSWYQQVLGQGPQFIFQYYEKEERGRGNFPDRFSARQFPNYSSELNVNALLLGDSALYLCASSHRQYTGELFFGEGSRLTVL.

This clonotype was detected many times. V usage is TRBV7-9 and J usage is TRBJ2-7; no firm D call. The V end was cut by 5 bases, the J end by 5 bases, with 4 bases between. Per germline, CDR1 SEHNR and CDR2 FQNEAQ (reference sequence). The CDR3 covers 10 residues. CDR3 in amino acids: CASSGHEQYF. The CDR3 DNA reads as TGTGCCAGCAGCGGGCACGAGCAGTACTTC.

This clonotype was picked up a small number of times. This chain links TRBV7-2 with TRBJ2-3; the D gene is possibly TRBD1 (5 bases). CDR1 SGHTA and CDR2 FQGNSA come from the germline V gene. Trimming cost V 1 base and J 4 bases, with 9 bases left between them. The CDR3 consists of 14 residues. CDR3: CASSLGIGADTQYF. CDR3 DNA sequence: TGTGCCAGCAGCTTAGGGATAGGGGCAGATACGCAGTATTTT.

V is TRBV27 and J is TRBJ2-3; D call uncertain. CDR3 size: 13 residues. V gave up 1 base and J gave up 4 bases, with 6 bases separating them. Germline loops: CDR1 MNHEY, CDR2 SMNVEV (reference sequence). The CDR3 coding sequence is TGTGCCAGCAGTTTATGGAGTGCAGATACGCAGTATTTT. Translation gives CASSLWSADTQYF.

The rearrangement links TRBV18 to TRBJ2-1, with 8 bases fitting TRBD1. This CDR3 contains 14 residues. The germline CDR1 and CDR2 sequences are KGHSH and LQKENI. V shed 3 bases and J 8 bases; nucleotides not matched to a gene: 6. As DNA, the CDR3 is TGTGCCAGCTCACCCGCGACAGGGGACCATGAGCAGTTCTTC. It is translated as CASSPATGDHEQFF.

This clonotype was seen more than once but under ten times. The V call is TRBV5-6, the J call TRBJ1-2, with no clear D. V dropped 4 bases and J dropped 5 bases, with 9 bases sitting between them. Germline loops: CDR1 SGHDT, CDR2 YYEEEE. This CDR3 region has 12 residues. CDR3 sequence reads: CASSIREYGYTF. The CDR3 DNA reads as TGTGCCAGCAGCATAAGGGAATATGGCTACACCTTC.

This clonotype was recorded a few times. The chain joins TRBV12-3 or TRBV12-4 to TRBJ2-2; 11 bases match TRBD1. Germline trimming cut 6 bases from V and 6 bases from J; bases unmatched to any gene: 6. CDR3 length: 15 amino acids. The CDR3 spells CASRPGQGDAGELFF. In DNA form, the CDR3 reads TGTGCCAGCAGACCGGGACAGGGGGACGCCGGGGAGCTGTTTTTT.

The V call is TRBV29-1, the J call TRBJ2-7; 7 bases align to TRBD1. Germline lookup yields CDR1 SQVTM and CDR2 ANQGSEA. CDR3 size: 12 residues. J was trimmed by 2 bases and V by 7 bases; bases with no gene match: 5. This chain's CDR3 is CSATGSTYEQYF. The CDR3 DNA sequence: TGCAGCGCGACAGGGTCAACCTACGAGCAGTACTTC.

This rearrangement joins TRBV10-1 to TRBJ1-4; D unclear. The V gene's germline CDR1 is WNHNN and CDR2 SYGVQD (reference sequence). The V and J ends lost 2 bases and 5 bases respectively, with 9 bases between them. The CDR3 spans 14 residues. As DNA, the CDR3 is TGCGCCAGCAGTGAGATTGTCGTAAATGAAAAACTGTTTTTT. Translated: CASSEIVVNEKLFF.

This clonotype was counted at least ten times. The rearrangement uses TRBV11-2 and TRBJ2-3; D unclear. The CDR3 totals 12 residues. Germline lookup yields CDR1 SGHAT and CDR2 FQNNGV. V lost 0 bases to trimming and J lost 5 bases, with 3 bases between them. CDR3 sequence reads: CASSLDVDTQYF. In DNA form, the CDR3 reads TGTGCCAGCAGCTTAGATGTAGATACGCAGTATTTT.

V and J are TRBV29-1 and TRBJ2-7, with 7 bases lining up with TRBD2. Unmatched junction bases numbered 14, after V lost 6 bases and J lost 3 bases. The germline gives CDR1 SQVTM, CDR2 ANQGSEA. The CDR3 covers 15 residues. CDR3: CSVRTASGARYEQYF. The CDR3 DNA reads TGCAGCGTCCGAACGGCTAGCGGAGCCCGCTACGAGCAGTACTTC.

This clonotype occurred a few times. The V and J genes are TRBV7-2 and TRBJ1-5, with D tentatively TRBD1 (5 bases). The V gene lost 9 bases and the J gene lost 0 bases, with 27 bases spanning the gap. The length of the CDR3 is 19 residues. The V gene's germline CDR1 is SGHTA and CDR2 FQGNSA. CDR3 in amino acids: CASSGPIMGRKYSNQPQHF. CDR3 DNA sequence: TGTGCCAGTTCCGGGCCAATAATGGGGCGTAAGTATAGCAATCAGCCCCAGCATTTT.

This clonotype was counted a few times. The CDR3 DNA reads as TGTGCCAGCAGTTCTAGGGGTATTGCCGGGGAGCTGTTTTTT. As protein: CASSSRGIAGELFF. The chain uses TRBV27 and TRBJ2-2, with D possibly being TRBD1 (5 bases). Germline V gene data show CDR1 as MNHEY and CDR2 as SMNVEV (reference sequence). The CDR3 totals 14 residues. V gave up 4 bases and J gave up 6 bases, with 12 bases separating them.

The rearrangement joins TRBV4-2 to TRBJ1-1; D not certain. V lost 0 bases to trimming and J lost 4 bases, with 15 bases between them. The CDR3 spans 16 residues. Per germline, CDR1 LGHNA and CDR2 YNFKEQ. The CDR3 sequence is CASSQDPPQIGTEAFF. DNA for the CDR3: TGTGCCAGCAGCCAAGATCCCCCACAGATAGGCACTGAAGCTTTCTTT.

This clonotype has more than one count but fewer than ten. The rearrangement uses TRBV19 and TRBJ2-7; TRBD2 is a possible D gene (6 bases). The germline V gene has CDR1 LNHDA and CDR2 SQIVND (reference sequence). Between the trimmed V and J ends, which lost 2 bases and 0 bases, there was a span of 11 bases. The CDR3 length is 15 residues. DNA for the CDR3: TGTGCCAGTAGTATAAGGCGGGGTGTCTCCTACGAGCAGTACTTC. Translation gives CASSIRRGVSYEQYF.

In nucleotides, the CDR3 is TGTGCCACCTATAAAACCTTTAGCACAGATACGCAGTATTTT. Translating gives CATYKTFSTDTQYF. The chain has TRBV6-1 and TRBJ2-3; D is ambiguous. Trimming pared 10 bases from V and 0 bases from J, leaving 14 bases between. Looked up from germline, CDR1 is MNHNS and CDR2 is SASEGT. This CDR3 has 14 amino acids.

This clonotype was recorded many times. A junction end diverges from the germline sequence, so it may reflect a read error. This rearrangement joins TRBV5-1 to TRBJ2-5; no firm D call. This CDR3 has 11 residues. Germline V gives CDR1 SGHRS, CDR2 YFSETQ. The CDR3, as DNA: TGTGCCAGCAGTTCCCAAGAGACCCAGTACTTC. Translation: CASSSQETQYF.

The chain joins TRBV6-6 to TRBJ1-1; 9 positions match TRBD1. Germline CDR1 and CDR2: MNHNY and SVGAGI (reference sequence). The CDR3 is made up of 15 amino acids. V lost 0 bases to trimming and J lost 2 bases; unmatched junction nucleotides: 1. The CDR3 DNA is TGTGCCAGCAGTTACTCGGACAGGGGAAACACTGAAGCTTTCTTT. As protein: CASSYSDRGNTEAFF.

This clonotype has more than one count but fewer than ten. This sequence joins TRBV7-6 and TRBJ2-1; no reliable D call. CDR1 and CDR2 from the germline V gene are SGHVS and FNYEAQ. The CDR3 is 15 amino acids. V lost 3 bases and J lost 0, with 9 bases in between. CDR3 sequence: CASSFSTSSYNEQFF. The CDR3 DNA sequence: TGTGCCAGCAGCTTTAGTACGAGCTCCTACAATGAGCAGTTCTTC.

This clonotype turned up a few times. The genes are TRBV2 and TRBJ2-1; 8 nucleotides line up with TRBD1. Germline V gene sequence: CDR1 SNHLY, CDR2 FYNNEI. This CDR3 is built from 14 residues. Trimming removed 4 bases from V and 6 bases from J; junction bases left unmatched: 5. The CDR3 bases are TGTGCCAGCAGTGTGGTAGGGACAGGCAATGAGCAGTTCTTC. Its translation is CASSVVGTGNEQFF.

There are a few counts of this clonotype. This chain uses TRBV28 with TRBJ2-5, with a tentative D call TRBD2 (5 bases). CDR1 is MDHEN, CDR2 SYDVKM, per germline. The CDR3 runs to 16 residues. Trimming cost V 4 bases and J 6 bases, with 21 bases left between them. The CDR3 nucleotides are TGTGCCAGCAGTTCCCCCGCTCTAGCAGCGATGCAGACCCAGTACTTC. This sequence encodes CASSSPALAAMQTQYF.

The CDR3 sequence is CSARQNTDTQYF. DNA of the CDR3: TGCAGTGCTAGACAGAACACAGATACGCAGTATTTT. This rearrangement joins TRBV20-1 to TRBJ2-3; D is ambiguous. CDR3 length: 12 amino acids. Germline V gene sequence: CDR1 DFQATT, CDR2 SNEGSKA (reference sequence). V was pared by 2 bases and J by 2 bases, with 5 bases between.

This clonotype has just a few counts. The chain uses TRBV7-2 and TRBJ2-5; TRBD1 matches at 7 bases. This CDR3 is built from 15 residues. The ends lost 5 bases at V and 3 bases at J; junction bases unmatched: 9. CDR1 and CDR2 from the germline V gene are SGHTA and FQGNSA. The CDR3 spells CASSQGGQKEETQYF. The CDR3 DNA follows: TGTGCCAGCAGCCAAGGGGGACAGAAAGAAGAGACCCAGTACTTC.

The CDR3 DNA follows: TGTGCCAGCAGGAGGGGACAGGGCGCCAATCAGCCCCAGCATTTT. It encodes CASRRGQGANQPQHF. This chain links TRBV28 with TRBJ1-5; TRBD1 matches at 9 bases. This CDR3 spans 15 amino acids. The junction had 6 bases not matched to a gene; V was cut back by 6 bases and J by 3 bases. CDR1 and CDR2 from the germline V gene are MDHEN and SYDVKM.

This clonotype has only a few counts. V is TRBV5-5 and J is TRBJ1-4; 7 nucleotides agree with TRBD1. J was trimmed by 4 bases and V by 2 bases; bases with no gene match: 2. CDR1 and CDR2 from the germline V gene are SGHKS and YYEKEE (reference sequence). The CDR3 contains 14 residues. In DNA form, the CDR3 reads TGTGCCAGCAGCTTTAGGGACAGTAATGAAAAACTGTTTTTT. The encoded protein is CASSFRDSNEKLFF. The complete variable domain, with remaining parts taken from reference TRBV5-5 and TRBJ1-4, reads DAGVTQSPTHLIKTRGQQVTLRCSPISGHKSVSWYQQVLGQGPQFIFQYYEKEERGRGNFPDRFSARQFPNYSSELNVNALLLGDSALYLCASSFRDSNEKLFFGSGTQLSVL.

This clonotype has at least ten counts. The gene calls are TRBV7-2 and TRBJ2-7; the D call may be TRBD1 or TRBD2 (6 bases each). V gave up 7 bases and J gave up 2 bases, with 9 bases separating them. Germline V lookup: CDR1 SGHTA, CDR2 FQGNSA. The CDR3 consists of 12 residues. Written as DNA, the CDR3 is TGTGCCAGCACGGGGGCTGCCTACGAGCAGTACTTC. The encoded protein is CASTGAAYEQYF. The full variable domain, in which reference TRBV7-2 and TRBJ2-7 provide the parts outside the CDR3, is GAGVSQSPSNKVTEKGKDVELRCDPISGHTALYWYRQSLGQGLEFLIYFQGNSAPDKSGLPSDRFSAERTGGSVSTLTIQRTQQEDSAVYLCASTGAAYEQYFGPGTRLTVT.

This clonotype was seen more than once but under ten times. The gene calls are TRBV29-1 and TRBJ2-1; D is unclear. Germline V lookup: CDR1 SQVTM, CDR2 ANQGSEA. CDR3 size: 11 residues. Trimming cost V 0 bases and J 10 bases, with 7 bases left between them. The CDR3 sequence is CSVEDQGEQFF. CDR3 sequence (DNA): TGCAGCGTTGAAGACCAAGGAGAGCAGTTCTTC.

This clonotype showed up just a few times. CDR3 DNA: TGCAGTGCCCCGACAGGGCCGATGAACACTGAAGCTTTCTTT. It encodes CSAPTGPMNTEAFF. The chain combines TRBV20-1 with TRBJ1-1; TRBD1 aligns across 7 bases. The CDR3 spans 14 residues. V lost 6 bases and J lost 0; bases outside the gene matches: 7. The germline V gene encodes CDR1 DFQATT and CDR2 SNEGSKA (reference sequence).

This clonotype has only a few counts. The gene calls are TRBV20-1 and TRBJ2-3; D is tentatively TRBD1 or TRBD2 (5 bases each). The CDR3 covers 14 residues. V was clipped by 5 bases and J by 8 bases, with 20 bases between them. Per germline, CDR1 DFQATT and CDR2 SNEGSKA (reference sequence). CDR3 region: CSAPVGEFTRTQYF. The CDR3 DNA reads TGCAGTGCTCCAGTGGGGGAGTTCACCCGTACGCAGTATTTT.